This T cell receptor beta chain was obtained from a study of blood T cell repertoires in COVID-19. Libraries were prepared by immunoSEQ multiplex PCR; TCRdb keeps only in-frame clonotypes and omits some of them. In the table there are roughly 300,000 clones, approximately 87% of which are singletons. Trimming took off 3 bases at V and 0 bases at J, with 5 bases between the two ends. Germline CDR1 GTSNPN, CDR2 SVGIG (reference sequence). The length of the CDR3 is 12 residues. This sequence originates from a woman aged 25 to 45 who had recovered from COVID-19. V and J are TRBV30 and TRBJ1-1; the D is unclear. Material: PBMCs or T cells enriched from blood (not recorded which). The CDR3 loop is CAWSPMNTEAFF. In DNA form, the CDR3 reads TGTGCCTGGAGCCCCATGAACACTGAAGCTTTCTTT. The complete variable domain, with remaining parts taken from reference TRBV30 and TRBJ1-1, reads SQTIHQWPATLVQPVGSPLSLECTVEGTSNPNLYWYRQAAGRGLQLLFYSVGIGQISSEVPQNLSASRPQDRQFILSSKKLLLSDSGFYLCAWSPMNTEAFFGQGTRLTVV.